This TCR beta chain derives from a study of T cells in Graves' hyperthyroidism and ophthalmopathy. Using RNA transcripts as the source, TCR beta CDR3 regions were amplified. The HTBI primer set drove a first-round RT-PCR of the TCR CDR3. TCRdb processed the multiplex PCR reads anew with MiXCR; each CDR3 protein has one entry. The sample includes 300,000 or so distinct CDR3 sequences, 16% of them seen just once. This clonotype was counted at least ten times. The sequence came from a man younger than 45 with Graves' hyperthyroidism. Sequenced sample: blood.

CDR3 sequence reads: CASSLERLETQYF. The CDR3 DNA follows: TGTGCCAGCAGCTTAGAGCGCCTAGAGACCCAGTACTTC. The chain recombines TRBV7-2 with TRBJ2-5; D gene unclear. This CDR3 comprises 13 residues. Trimming stripped 1 base from V and 4 bases from J, with 7 bases between. Germline loops: CDR1 SGHTA, CDR2 FQGNSA.